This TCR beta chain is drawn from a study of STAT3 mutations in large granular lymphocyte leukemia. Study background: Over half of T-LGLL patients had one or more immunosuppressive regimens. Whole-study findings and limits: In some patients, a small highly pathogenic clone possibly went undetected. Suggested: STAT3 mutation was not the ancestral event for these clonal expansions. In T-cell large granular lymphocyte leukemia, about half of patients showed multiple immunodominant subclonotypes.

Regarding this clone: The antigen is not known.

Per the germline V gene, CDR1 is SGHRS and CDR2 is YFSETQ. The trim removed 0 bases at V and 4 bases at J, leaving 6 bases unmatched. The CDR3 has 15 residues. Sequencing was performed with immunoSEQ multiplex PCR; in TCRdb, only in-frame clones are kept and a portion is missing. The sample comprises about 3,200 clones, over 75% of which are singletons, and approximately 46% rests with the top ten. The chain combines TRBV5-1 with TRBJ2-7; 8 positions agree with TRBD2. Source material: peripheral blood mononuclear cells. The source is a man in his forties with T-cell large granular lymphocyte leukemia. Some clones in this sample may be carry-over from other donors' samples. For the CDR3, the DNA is TGCGCCAGCAGCTTGGTTCGGGGGGGTCGGTACGAGCAGTACTTC. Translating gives CASSLVRGGRYEQYF.